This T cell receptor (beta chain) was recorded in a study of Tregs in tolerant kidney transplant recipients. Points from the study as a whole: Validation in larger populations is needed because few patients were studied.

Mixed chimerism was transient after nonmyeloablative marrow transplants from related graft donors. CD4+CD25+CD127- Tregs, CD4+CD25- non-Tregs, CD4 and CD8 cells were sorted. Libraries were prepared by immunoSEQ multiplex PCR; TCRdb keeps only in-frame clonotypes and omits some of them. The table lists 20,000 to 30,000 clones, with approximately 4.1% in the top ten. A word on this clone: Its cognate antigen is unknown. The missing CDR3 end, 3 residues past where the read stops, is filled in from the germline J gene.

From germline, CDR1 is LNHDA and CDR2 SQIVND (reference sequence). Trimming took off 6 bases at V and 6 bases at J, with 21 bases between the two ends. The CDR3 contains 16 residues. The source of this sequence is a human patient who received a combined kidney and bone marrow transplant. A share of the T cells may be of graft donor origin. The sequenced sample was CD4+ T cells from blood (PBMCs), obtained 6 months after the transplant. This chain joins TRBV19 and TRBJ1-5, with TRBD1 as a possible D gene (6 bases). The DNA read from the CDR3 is TGTGCCAGTAGCCACCGGGGGGCAGGGGTGGGTCAGCCC. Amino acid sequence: CASSHRGAGVGQP. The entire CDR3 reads CASSHRGAGVGQPQHF.